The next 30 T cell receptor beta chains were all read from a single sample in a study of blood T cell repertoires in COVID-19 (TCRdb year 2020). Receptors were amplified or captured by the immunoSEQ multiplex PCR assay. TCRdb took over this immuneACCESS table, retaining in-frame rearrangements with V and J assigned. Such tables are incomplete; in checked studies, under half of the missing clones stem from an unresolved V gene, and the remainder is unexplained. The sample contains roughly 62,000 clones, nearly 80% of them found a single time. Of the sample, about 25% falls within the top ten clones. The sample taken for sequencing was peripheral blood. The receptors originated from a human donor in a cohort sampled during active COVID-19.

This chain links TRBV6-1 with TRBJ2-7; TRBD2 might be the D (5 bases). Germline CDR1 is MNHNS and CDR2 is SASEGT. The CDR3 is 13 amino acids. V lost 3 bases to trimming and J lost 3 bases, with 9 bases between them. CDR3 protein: CASSELSGYEQYF. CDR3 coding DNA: TGTGCCAGCAGTGAGTTGAGCGGCTACGAGCAGTACTTC.

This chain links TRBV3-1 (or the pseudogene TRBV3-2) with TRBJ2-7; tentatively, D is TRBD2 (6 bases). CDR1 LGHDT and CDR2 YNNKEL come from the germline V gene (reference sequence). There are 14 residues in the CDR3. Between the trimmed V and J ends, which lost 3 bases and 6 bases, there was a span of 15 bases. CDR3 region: CASSQVETRSEQYF. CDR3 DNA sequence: TGTGCCAGCAGCCAGGTAGAGACTAGAAGCGAGCAGTACTTC.

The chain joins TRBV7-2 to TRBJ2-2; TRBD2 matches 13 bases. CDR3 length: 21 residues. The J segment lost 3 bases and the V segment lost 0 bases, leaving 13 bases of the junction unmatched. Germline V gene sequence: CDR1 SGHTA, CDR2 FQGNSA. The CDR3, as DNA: TGTGCCAGCAGCTTAGCGGATCGGAGACTAGCGGGGGGAAGGGACACCGGGGAGCTGTTTTTT. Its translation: CASSLADRRLAGGRDTGELFF.

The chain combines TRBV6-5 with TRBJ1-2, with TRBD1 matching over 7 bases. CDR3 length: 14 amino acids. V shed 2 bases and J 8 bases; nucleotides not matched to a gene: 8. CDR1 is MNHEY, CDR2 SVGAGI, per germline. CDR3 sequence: CASSYRTGPLGYTF. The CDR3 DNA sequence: TGTGCCAGCAGTTACCGGACAGGCCCCCTAGGCTACACCTTC.

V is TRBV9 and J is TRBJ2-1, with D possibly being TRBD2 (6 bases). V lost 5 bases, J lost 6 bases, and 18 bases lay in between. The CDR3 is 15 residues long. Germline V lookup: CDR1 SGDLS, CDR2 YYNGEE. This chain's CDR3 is CASRVTGLPSNEQFF. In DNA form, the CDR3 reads TGTGCCAGCAGGGTTACCGGACTACCCTCCAATGAGCAGTTCTTC.

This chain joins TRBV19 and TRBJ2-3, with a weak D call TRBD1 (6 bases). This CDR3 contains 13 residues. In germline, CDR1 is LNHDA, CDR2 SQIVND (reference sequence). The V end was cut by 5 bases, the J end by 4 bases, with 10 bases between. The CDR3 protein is CASSPGHADTQYF. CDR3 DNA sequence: TGTGCCAGTAGTCCGGGACATGCAGATACGCAGTATTTT.

CDR3 sequence reads: CASSLAGGEPQHF. The CDR3 DNA reads TGTGCCAGCAGCTTGGCAGGGGGCGAGCCCCAGCATTTT. This chain links TRBV5-6 with TRBJ1-5; 8 positions agree with TRBD1. CDR3 length equals 13 residues. Germline V gives CDR1 SGHDT, CDR2 YYEEEE. V lost 0 bases to trimming and J lost 8 bases; unmatched junction nucleotides: 1.

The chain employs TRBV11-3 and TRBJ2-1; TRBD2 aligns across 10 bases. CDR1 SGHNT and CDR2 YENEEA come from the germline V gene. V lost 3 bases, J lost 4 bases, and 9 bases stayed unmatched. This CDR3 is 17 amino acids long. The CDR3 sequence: CASSFPYGTSEYNEQFF. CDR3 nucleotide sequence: TGTGCCAGCAGCTTTCCGTATGGGACTAGCGAATACAATGAGCAGTTCTTC.

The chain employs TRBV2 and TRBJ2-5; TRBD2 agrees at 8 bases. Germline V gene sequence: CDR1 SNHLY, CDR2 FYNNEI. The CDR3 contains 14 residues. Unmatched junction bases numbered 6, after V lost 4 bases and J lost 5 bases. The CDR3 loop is CASSVIGGAETQYF. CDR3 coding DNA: TGTGCCAGCAGTGTGATCGGGGGGGCGGAGACCCAGTACTTC.

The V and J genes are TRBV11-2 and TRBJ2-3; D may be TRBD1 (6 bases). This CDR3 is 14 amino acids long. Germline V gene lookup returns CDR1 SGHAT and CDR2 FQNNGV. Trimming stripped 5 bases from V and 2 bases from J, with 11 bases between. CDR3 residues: CASSLGTYTDTQYF. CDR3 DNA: TGTGCCAGCAGCCTGGGGACATACACAGATACGCAGTATTTT.

In nucleotides, the CDR3 is TGTGCCAGCAGCTTGGGACAGGGTAGCACAGATACGCAGTATTTT. It is translated as CASSLGQGSTDTQYF. The chain links TRBV5-4 to TRBJ2-3; TRBD1 aligns across 7 bases. Per germline, CDR1 SGHNT and CDR2 YYREEE (reference sequence). This CDR3 region has 15 residues. J gave up 0 bases and V 0 bases, and 1 base lay outside the gene matches.

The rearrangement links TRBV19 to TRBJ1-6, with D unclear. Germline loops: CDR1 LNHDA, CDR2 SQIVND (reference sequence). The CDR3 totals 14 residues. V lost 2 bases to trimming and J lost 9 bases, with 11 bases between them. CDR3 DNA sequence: TGTGCCAGTAGTATATTAGCCTTTGGTTCACCCCTCCACTTT. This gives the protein CASSILAFGSPLHF.

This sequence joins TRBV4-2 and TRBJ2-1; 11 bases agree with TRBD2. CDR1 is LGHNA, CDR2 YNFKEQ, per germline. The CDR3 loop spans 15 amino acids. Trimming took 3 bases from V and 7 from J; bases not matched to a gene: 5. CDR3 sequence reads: CASSQGLAGGNEQFF. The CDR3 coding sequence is TGTGCCAGCAGCCAGGGGCTAGCGGGAGGTAATGAGCAGTTCTTC.

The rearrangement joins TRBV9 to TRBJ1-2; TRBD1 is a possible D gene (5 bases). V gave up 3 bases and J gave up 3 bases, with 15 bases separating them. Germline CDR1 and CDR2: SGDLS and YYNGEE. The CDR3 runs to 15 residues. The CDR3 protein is CASSGGPGEDYGYTF. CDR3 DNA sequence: TGTGCCAGCAGCGGCGGGCCGGGGGAGGACTATGGCTACACCTTC.

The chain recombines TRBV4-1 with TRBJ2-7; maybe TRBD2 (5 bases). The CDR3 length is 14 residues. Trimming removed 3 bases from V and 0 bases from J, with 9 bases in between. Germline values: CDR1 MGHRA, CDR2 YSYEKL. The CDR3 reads CASSQNSGSYEQYF. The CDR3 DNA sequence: TGCGCCAGCAGCCAGAACAGCGGCTCCTACGAGCAGTACTTC.

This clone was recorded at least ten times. The CDR3 sequence is CASSSHGGPNQPQHF. CDR3 DNA: TGTGCCAGCAGCTCCCACGGGGGGCCTAATCAGCCCCAGCATTTT. The chain employs TRBV7-9 and TRBJ1-5, with D maybe TRBD1 (6 bases). V dropped 4 bases and J dropped 4 bases, with 14 bases sitting between them. Germline assignment: CDR1 SEHNR and CDR2 FQNEAQ (reference sequence). The CDR3 sequence is 15 residues long.

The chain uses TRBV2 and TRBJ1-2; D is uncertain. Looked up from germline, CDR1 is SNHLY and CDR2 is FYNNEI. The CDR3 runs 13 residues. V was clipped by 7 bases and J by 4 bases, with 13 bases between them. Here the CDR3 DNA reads TGTGCCAGCACCGAGTCACCCCTCTATGGCTACACCTTC. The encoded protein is CASTESPLYGYTF. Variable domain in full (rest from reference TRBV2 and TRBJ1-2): EPEVTQTPSHQVTQMGQEVILRCVPISNHLYFYWYRQILGQKVEFLVSFYNNEISEKSEIFDDQFSVERPDGSNFTLKIRSTKLEDSAMYFCASTESPLYGYTFGSGTRLTVV.

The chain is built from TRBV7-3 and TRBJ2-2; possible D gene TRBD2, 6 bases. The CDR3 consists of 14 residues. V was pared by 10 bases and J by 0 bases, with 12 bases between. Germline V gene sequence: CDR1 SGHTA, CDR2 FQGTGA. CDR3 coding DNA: TGTGCCACTCGGGCGGGGACGAACACCGGGGAGCTGTTTTTT. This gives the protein CATRAGTNTGELFF. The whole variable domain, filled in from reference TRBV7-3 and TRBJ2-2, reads GAGVSQTPSNKVTEKGKYVELRCDPISGHTALYWYRQSLGQGPEFLIYFQGTGAADDSGLPNDRFFAVRPEGSVSTLKIQRTERGDSAVYLCATRAGTNTGELFFGEGSRLTVL.

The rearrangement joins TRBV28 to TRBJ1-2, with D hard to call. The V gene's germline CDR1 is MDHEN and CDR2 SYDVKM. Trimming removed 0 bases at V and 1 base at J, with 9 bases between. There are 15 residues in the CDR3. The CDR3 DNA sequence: TGTGCCAGCAGTTTATGGAGGAGGCATAACTATGGCTACACCTTC. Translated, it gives CASSLWRRHNYGYTF.

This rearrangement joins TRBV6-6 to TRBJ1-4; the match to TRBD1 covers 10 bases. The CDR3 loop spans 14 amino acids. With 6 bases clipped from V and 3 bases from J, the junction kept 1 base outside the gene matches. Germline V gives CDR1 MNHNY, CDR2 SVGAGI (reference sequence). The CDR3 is CASRGQGANEKLFF. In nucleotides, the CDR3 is TGTGCCAGCAGAGGACAGGGGGCTAATGAAAAACTGTTTTTT.

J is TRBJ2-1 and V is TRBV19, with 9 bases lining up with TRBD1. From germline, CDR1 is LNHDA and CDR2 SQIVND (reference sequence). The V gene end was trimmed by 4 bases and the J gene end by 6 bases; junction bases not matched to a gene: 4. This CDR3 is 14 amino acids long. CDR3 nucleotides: TGTGCCAGTAGTAGGGGACAGGGTCCCAATGAGCAGTTCTTC. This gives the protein CASSRGQGPNEQFF.

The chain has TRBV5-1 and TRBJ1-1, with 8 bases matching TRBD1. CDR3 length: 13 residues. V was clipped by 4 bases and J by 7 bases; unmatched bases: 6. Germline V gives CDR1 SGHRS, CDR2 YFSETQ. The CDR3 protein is CASSPGQGGEAFF. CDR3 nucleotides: TGCGCCAGCAGCCCCGGACAGGGAGGTGAAGCTTTCTTT.

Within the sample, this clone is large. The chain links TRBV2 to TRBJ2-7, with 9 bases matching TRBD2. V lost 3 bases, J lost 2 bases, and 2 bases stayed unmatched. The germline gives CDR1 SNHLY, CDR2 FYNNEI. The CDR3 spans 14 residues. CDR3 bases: TGTGCCAGCAGTGAGCGGGAGGGCCCCTACGAGCAGTACTTC. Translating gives CASSEREGPYEQYF.

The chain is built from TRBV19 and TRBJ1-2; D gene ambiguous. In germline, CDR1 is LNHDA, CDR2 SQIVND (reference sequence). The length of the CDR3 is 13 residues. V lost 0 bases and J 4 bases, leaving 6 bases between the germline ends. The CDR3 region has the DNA TGTGCCAGTAGTATAGAAGGAGGCTATGGCTACACCTTC. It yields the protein CASSIEGGYGYTF.

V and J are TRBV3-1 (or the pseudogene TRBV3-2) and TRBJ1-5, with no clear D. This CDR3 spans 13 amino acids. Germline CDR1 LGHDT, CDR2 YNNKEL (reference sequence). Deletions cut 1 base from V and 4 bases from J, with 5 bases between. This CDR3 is CASSQAGNQPQHF. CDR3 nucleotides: TGTGCCAGCAGCCAAGCCGGGAATCAGCCCCAGCATTTT.

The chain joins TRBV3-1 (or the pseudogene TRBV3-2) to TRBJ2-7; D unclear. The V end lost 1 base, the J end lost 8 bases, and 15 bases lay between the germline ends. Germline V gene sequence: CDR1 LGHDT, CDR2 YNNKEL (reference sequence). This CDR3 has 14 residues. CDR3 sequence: CASSQGLLVPKQYF. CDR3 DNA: TGTGCCAGCAGCCAAGGCCTCCTAGTGCCGAAGCAGTACTTC.

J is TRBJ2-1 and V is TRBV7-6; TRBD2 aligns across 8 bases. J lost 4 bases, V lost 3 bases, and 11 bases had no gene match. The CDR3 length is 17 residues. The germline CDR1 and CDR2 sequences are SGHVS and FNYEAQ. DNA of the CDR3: TGTGCCAGCAGCTTGTTCGCGCGGGAGGCGCAGTACAATGAGCAGTTCTTC. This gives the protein CASSLFAREAQYNEQFF. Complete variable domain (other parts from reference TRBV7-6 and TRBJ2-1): GAGVSQSPRYKVTKRGQDVALRCDPISGHVSLYWYRQALGQGPEFLTYFNYEAQQDKSGLPNDRFSAERPEGSISTLTIQRTEQRDSAMYRCASSLFAREAQYNEQFFGPGTRLTVL.

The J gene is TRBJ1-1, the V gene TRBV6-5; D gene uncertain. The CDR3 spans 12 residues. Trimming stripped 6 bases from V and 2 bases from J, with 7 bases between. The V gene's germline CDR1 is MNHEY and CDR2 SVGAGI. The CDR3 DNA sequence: TGTGCCAGCAGCCCCACTAACACTGAAGCTTTCTTT. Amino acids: CASSPTNTEAFF.

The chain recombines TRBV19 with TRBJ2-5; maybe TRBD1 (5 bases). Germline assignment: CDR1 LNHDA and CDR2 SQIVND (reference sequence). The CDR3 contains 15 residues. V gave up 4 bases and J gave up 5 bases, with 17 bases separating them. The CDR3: CASSTTASPSETQYF. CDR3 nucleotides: TGTGCCAGTAGTACGACAGCATCACCGTCGGAGACCCAGTACTTC.

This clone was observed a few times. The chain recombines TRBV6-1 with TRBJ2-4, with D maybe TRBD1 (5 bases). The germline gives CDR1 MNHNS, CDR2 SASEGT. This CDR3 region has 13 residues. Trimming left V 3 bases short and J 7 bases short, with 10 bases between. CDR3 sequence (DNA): TGTGCCAGCAGTGACAGGGTTTTTAACATTCAGTACTTC. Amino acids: CASSDRVFNIQYF.